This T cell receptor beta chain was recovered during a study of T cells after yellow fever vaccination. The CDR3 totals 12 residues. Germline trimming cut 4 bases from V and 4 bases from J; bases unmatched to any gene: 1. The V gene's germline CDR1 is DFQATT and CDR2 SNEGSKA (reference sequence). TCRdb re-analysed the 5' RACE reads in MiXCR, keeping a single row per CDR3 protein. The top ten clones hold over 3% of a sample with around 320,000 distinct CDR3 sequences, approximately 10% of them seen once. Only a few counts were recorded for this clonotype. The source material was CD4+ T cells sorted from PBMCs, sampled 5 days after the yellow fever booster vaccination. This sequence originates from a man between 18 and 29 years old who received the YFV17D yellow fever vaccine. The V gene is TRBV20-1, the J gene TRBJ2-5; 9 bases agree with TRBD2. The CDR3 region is CSAMTSGETQYF. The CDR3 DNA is TGCAGTGCTATGACTAGCGGAGAGACCCAGTACTTC.